This TCR delta chain was identified during a study of γδ T cells in repeated Plasmodium falciparum infection. TCRdb re-processed the multiplex PCR reads using CATT. This sample has 85,000 to 95,000 delta-chain clones, with more than 1.4% found just once. This clone was detected only a few times. The protein TCRdb gives is from a much larger clone and does not agree with this DNA's translation at residue 10, likely a read error; the protein shown here comes from the DNA. Flow sorting of PBMC yielded separate Vgamma9/Vdelta2+ and Vdelta2-negative gammadelta T cell populations for bulk repertoire analysis. Germline assignment: CDR1 TSWWSYY and CDR2 QGS. The CDR3 is 21 amino acids.

Sequenced sample: gamma-delta T cells from blood. V gene TRDV1 combines with J gene TRDJ1; TRDD3 matches 8 bases. The clonotype originates from a pool of human donors (malaria-infected and uninfected, not separated). The CDR3 sequence is CALGELEATVITGGRTDKLIF. CDR3 in DNA: TGTGCTCTTGGGGAACTCGAAGCTACTGTGATTACTGGGGGGCGCACCGATAAACTCATTTTT.